One sample yielded the 2 T cell receptor beta chains listed below, sequenced in a study of blood T cell repertoires in COVID-19. TCRdb's copy holds only in-frame clones and misses some; the assay was immunoSEQ multiplex PCR. The sample has approximately 250,000 clones, around four fifths seen once. Sequenced: peripheral blood. All receptors come from a woman in her sixties or seventies with active or convalescent COVID-19.

This chain links TRBV6-5 with TRBJ1-4, with TRBD1 matching 7 bases. Germline-derived CDR1 and CDR2 are MNHEY and SVGAGI. V dropped 8 bases and J dropped 4; count of bases not matched to a gene: 7. The CDR3 sequence is 14 residues long. The CDR3 sequence: CASEWGQLNEKLFF. In nucleotides, the CDR3 is TGTGCCAGCGAGTGGGGACAGCTTAATGAAAAACTGTTTTTT.

This clone has just a few counts. The gene calls are TRBV6-1 and TRBJ1-1; D gene uncertain. The V gene's germline CDR1 is MNHNS and CDR2 SASEGT. V gave up 0 bases and J gave up 1 base, with 6 bases separating them. This CDR3 contains 14 residues. The CDR3 sequence: CASSEANRNTEAFF. As DNA, the CDR3 is TGTGCCAGCAGTGAAGCGAACAGGAACACTGAAGCTTTCTTT.